This TCR beta chain is from a study of T cells in Graves' hyperthyroidism and ophthalmopathy. This clonotype was counted once. Researchers amplified the TCR beta CDR3 regions from RNA transcripts. A first-round RT-PCR of the TCR CDR3 used the HTBI primer set. Each CDR3 protein is one row after TCRdb ran MiXCR on the multiplex PCR reads. The profile covers around 620,000 distinct CDR3 sequences, with 14% appearing a single time and over 6% taken by the ten largest. Under 3 months was the duration of disease in ophthalmopathy patients, who also had a Clinical Activity Score of at least 3 and a NOSPECS grade of at least 4. Sequenced input: blood. This sequence originates from a young woman with Graves' ophthalmopathy.

The CDR3 reads CASSLEGSGGAYEQYF. The CDR3 DNA follows: TGTGCCAGCAGTTTAGAAGGTTCAGGGGGAGCCTACGAGCAGTACTTC. This chain uses TRBV27 with TRBJ2-7; the match to TRBD1 covers 7 bases. J was trimmed by 2 bases and V by 2 bases; bases with no gene match: 9. Germline V gene lookup returns CDR1 MNHEY and CDR2 SMNVEV (reference sequence). This CDR3 comprises 16 residues.